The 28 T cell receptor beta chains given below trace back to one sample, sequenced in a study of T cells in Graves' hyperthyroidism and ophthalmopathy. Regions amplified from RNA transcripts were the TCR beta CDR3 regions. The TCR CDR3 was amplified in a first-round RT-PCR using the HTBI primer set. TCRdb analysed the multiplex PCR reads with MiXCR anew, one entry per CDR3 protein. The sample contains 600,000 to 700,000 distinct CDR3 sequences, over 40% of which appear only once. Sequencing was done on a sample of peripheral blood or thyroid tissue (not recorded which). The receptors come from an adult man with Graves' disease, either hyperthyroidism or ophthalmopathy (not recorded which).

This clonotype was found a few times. CDR3 residues: CASSLAGTNEKLFF. The CDR3 DNA follows: TGTGCCAGCAGCTTGGCCGGAACTAATGAAAAACTGTTTTTT. This chain connects TRBV5-4 to TRBJ1-4; no clear D gene. Per the germline V gene, CDR1 is SGHNT and CDR2 is YYREEE (reference sequence). The V end lost 0 bases, the J end lost 1 base, and 4 bases lay between the germline ends. CDR3 size: 14 residues.

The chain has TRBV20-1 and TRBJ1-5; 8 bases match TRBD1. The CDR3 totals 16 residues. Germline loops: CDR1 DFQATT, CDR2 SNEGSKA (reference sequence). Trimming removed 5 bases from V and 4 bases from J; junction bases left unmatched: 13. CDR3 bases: TGCAGTGCTGCAATAGGGGGACAGGAAATAAATCAGCCCCAGCATTTT. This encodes CSAAIGGQEINQPQHF.

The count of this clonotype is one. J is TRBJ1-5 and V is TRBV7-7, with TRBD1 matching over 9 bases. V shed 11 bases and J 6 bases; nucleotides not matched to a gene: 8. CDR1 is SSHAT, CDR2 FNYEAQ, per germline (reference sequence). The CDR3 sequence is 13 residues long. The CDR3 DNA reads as TGTGCCTGGAGTGGGACAGGGAGTCAGCCCCAGCATTTT. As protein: CAWSGTGSQPQHF.

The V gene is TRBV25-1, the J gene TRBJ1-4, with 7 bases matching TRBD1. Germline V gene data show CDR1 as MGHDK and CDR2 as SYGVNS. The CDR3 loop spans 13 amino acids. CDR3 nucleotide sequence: TGTGCTAGGGGGACAGCTCTTAATGAAAAACTGTTTTTT. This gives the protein CARGTALNEKLFF.

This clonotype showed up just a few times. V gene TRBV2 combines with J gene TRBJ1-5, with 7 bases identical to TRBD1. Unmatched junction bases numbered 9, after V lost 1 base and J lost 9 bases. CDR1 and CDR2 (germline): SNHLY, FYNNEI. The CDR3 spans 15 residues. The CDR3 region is CASSEGSGGIWPQHF. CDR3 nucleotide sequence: TGTGCCAGCAGTGAAGGGTCAGGGGGAATATGGCCCCAGCATTTT. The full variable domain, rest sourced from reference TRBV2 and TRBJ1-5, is EPEVTQTPSHQVTQMGQEVILRCVPISNHLYFYWYRQILGQKVEFLVSFYNNEISEKSEIFDDQFSVERPDGSNFTLKIRSTKLEDSAMYFCASSEGSGGIWPQHFGDGTRLSIL.

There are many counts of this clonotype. CDR3: CASRHGTAQETQYF. Here the CDR3 DNA reads TGTGCCAGCAGACACGGGACGGCACAAGAGACCCAGTACTTC. The chain links TRBV7-9 to TRBJ2-5; D assignment may be TRBD1 or TRBD2 (5 bases each). V lost 6 bases and J lost 2, with 13 bases in between. The CDR3 loop spans 14 amino acids. Per the germline V gene, CDR1 is SEHNR and CDR2 is FQNEAQ (reference sequence).

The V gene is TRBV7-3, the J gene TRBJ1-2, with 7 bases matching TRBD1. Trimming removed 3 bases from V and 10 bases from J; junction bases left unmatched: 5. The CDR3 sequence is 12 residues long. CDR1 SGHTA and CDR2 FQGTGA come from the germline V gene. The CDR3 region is CASSFDRDVYTF. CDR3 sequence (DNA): TGTGCCAGCAGCTTTGACAGGGATGTCTACACCTTC.

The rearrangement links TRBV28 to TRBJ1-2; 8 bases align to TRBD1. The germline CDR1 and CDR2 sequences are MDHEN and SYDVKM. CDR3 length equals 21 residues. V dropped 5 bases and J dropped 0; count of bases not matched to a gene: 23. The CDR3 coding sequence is TGTGCCAGCAGTCTCCCACCAACAGGGGGGACCCGGACCCCTCCTAACTATGGCTACACCTTC. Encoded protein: CASSLPPTGGTRTPPNYGYTF.

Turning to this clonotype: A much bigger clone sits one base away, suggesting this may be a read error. The CDR3 DNA sequence: TGCAGCGTTGAAGCGGTTGGGGCGGGTGGCTACACCTTC. This encodes CSVEAVGAGGYTF. The chain uses TRBV29-1 and TRBJ1-2; maybe TRBD1 (5 bases). V shed 1 base and J shed 7 bases, with 13 bases lying between them. This CDR3 has 13 residues. Germline CDR1 SQVTM, CDR2 ANQGSEA.

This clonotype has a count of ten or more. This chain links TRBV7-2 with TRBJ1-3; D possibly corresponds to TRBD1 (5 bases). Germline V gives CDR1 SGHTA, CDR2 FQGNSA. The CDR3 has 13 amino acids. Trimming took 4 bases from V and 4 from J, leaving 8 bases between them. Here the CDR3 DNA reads TGTGCCAGCAGCTGGGGACTCGGAAACACCATATATTTT. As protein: CASSWGLGNTIYF.

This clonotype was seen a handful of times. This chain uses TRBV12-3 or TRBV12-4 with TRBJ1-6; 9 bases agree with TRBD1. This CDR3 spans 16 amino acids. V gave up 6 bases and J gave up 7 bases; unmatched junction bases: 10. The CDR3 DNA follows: TGTGCCAGCAGCCGAGCGGTGGGGACAGGGAATTCACCCCTCCACTTT. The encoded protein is CASSRAVGTGNSPLHF.

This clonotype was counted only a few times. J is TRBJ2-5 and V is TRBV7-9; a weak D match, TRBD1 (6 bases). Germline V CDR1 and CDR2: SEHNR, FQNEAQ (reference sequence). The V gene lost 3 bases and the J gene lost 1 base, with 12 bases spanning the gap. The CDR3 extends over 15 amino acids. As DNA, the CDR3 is TGTGCCAGCAGCTTGGAGGACAGTACCCAAGAGACCCAGTACTTC. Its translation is CASSLEDSTQETQYF.

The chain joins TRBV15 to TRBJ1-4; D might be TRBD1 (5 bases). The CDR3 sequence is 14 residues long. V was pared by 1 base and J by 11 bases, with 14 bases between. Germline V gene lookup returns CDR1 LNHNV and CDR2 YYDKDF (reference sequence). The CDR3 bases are TGTGCCACCAGCAGAGGGAGGGGTACCGGGAAACTGTTTTTT. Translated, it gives CATSRGRGTGKLFF.

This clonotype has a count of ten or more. The CDR3 sequence is CAISESGDYTEAFF. The CDR3 nucleotides are TGTGCCATCAGTGAGTCAGGAGATTACACTGAAGCTTTCTTT. V is TRBV10-3 and J is TRBJ1-1; the D is unclear. CDR1 and CDR2 (germline): ENHRY, SYGVKD. Between the trimmed V and J ends, which lost 0 bases and 3 bases, there was a span of 8 bases. This CDR3 contains 14 residues.

DNA for the CDR3: TGTGCCATCAGTGAGGGACAGGGTGGCAATGAAAAACTGTTTTTT. Residues: CAISEGQGGNEKLFF. The V call is TRBV10-3, the J call TRBJ1-4, with 8 bases that match TRBD1. Germline assignment: CDR1 ENHRY and CDR2 SYGVKD. The CDR3 sequence is 15 residues long. With 2 bases clipped from V and 5 bases from J, the junction kept 4 bases outside the gene matches.

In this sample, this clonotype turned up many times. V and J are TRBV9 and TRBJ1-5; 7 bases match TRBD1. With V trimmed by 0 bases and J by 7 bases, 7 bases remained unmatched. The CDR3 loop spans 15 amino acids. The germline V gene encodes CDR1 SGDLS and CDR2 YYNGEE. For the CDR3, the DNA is TGTGCCAGCAGCGTAGATAGCCAGGGGGGACAGCCCCAGCATTTT. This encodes CASSVDSQGGQPQHF.

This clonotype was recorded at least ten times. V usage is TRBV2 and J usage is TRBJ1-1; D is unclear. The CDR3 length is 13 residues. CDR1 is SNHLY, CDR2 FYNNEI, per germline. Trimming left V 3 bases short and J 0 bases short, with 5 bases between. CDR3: CASSDSMNTEAFF. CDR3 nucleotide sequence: TGTGCCAGCAGTGACAGCATGAACACTGAAGCTTTCTTT.

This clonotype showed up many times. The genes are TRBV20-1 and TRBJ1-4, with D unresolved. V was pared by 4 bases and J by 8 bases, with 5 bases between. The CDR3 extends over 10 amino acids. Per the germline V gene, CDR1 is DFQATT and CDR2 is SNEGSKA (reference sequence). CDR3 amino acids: CSAKREKLFF. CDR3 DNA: TGCAGTGCTAAACGAGAAAAACTGTTTTTT.

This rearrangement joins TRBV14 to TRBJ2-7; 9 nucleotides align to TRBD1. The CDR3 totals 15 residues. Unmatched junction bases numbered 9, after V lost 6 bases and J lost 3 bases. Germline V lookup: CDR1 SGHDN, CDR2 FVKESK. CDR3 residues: CASSYSGTGFYEQYF. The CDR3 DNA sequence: TGTGCCAGCAGTTACTCCGGGACAGGGTTCTACGAGCAGTACTTC.

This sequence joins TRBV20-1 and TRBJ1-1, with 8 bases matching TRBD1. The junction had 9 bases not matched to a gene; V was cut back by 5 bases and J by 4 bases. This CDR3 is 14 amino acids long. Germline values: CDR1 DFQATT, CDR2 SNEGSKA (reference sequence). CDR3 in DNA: TGCAGTGCTGAACAGGACACAGGGGGCACTGAAGCTTTCTTT. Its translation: CSAEQDTGGTEAFF.

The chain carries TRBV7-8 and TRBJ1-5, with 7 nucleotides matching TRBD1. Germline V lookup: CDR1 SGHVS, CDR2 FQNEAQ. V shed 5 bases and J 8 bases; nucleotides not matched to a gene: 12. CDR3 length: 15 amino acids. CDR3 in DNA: TGTGCCAGCAGCGATGCCGGGACAGCGGGGAAGCCCCAGCATTTT. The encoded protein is CASSDAGTAGKPQHF.

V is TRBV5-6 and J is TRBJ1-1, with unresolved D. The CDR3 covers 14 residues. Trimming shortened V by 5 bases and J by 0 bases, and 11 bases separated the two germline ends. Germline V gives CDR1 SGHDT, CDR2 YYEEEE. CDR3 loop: CASSSQVMNTEAFF. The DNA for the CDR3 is TGTGCCAGCAGTTCCCAGGTCATGAACACTGAAGCTTTCTTT.

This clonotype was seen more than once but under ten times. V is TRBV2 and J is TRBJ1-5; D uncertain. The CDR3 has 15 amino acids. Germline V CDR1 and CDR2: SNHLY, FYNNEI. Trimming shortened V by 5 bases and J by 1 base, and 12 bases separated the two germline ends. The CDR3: CASSYGIGSNQPQHF. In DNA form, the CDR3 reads TGTGCCAGCAGTTACGGAATAGGGAGCAATCAGCCCCAGCATTTT.

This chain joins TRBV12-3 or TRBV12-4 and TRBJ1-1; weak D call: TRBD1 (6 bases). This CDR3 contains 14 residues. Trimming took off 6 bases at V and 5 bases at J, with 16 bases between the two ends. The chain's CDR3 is CASRPNRVETEAFF. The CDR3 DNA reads TGTGCCAGCAGGCCGAACAGGGTTGAAACTGAAGCTTTCTTT.

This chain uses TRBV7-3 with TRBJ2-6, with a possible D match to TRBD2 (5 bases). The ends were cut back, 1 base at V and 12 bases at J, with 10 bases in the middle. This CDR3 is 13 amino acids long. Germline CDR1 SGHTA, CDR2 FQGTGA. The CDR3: CASSLKGEFVLTF. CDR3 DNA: TGTGCCAGCAGCTTAAAGGGAGAATTCGTCCTGACTTTC.

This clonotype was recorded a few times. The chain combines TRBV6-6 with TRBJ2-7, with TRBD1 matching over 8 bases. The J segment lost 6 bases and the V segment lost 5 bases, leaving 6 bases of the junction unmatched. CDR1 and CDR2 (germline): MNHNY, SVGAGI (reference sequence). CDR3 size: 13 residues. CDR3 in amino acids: CASSGNTGGEQYF. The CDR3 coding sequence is TGTGCCAGCAGTGGAAACACAGGGGGCGAGCAGTACTTC.

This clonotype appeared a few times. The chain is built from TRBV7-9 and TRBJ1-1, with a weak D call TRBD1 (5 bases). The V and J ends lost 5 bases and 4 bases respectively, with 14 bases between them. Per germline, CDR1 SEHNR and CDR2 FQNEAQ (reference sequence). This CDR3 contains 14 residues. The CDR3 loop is CASSPDRQSTEAFF. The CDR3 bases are TGTGCCAGCAGCCCCGATAGACAGAGCACTGAAGCTTTCTTT.

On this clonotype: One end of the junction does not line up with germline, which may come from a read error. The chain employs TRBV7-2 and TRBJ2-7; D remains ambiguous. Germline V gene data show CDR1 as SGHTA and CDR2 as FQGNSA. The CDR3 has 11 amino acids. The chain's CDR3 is CASSLAPGPAF. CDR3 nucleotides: TGTGCCAGCAGCTTAGCGCCCGGGCCCGCTTTT.